This passage covers 21 T cell receptor beta chains from one sample sequenced in a study of spatial heterogeneity in lung cancer. General study results and limits: For expanded intratumoral alpha and beta TCRs, counts tracked tumor mutation counts.

Their target antigens are unknown. TCRdb re-called the 5' RACE reads through MiXCR, storing one row per CDR3 protein. The top ten hold over 15% of the sample, which has roughly 8,000 distinct CDR3 sequences, over 6.5% seen once. The time point here: sample taken at primary tumor resection. Sample: lung tumor tissue, taken at surgery. Receptors were obtained from a female donor with early-stage non-small cell lung cancer.

Sample share makes this clonotype medium-sized. The chain has TRBV5-1 and TRBJ2-6; no clear D gene. The CDR3 has 15 residues. Germline values: CDR1 SGHRS, CDR2 YFSETQ. The V end was cut by 2 bases, the J end by 3 bases, with 9 bases between. CDR3 sequence reads: CASSFDTLGANVLTF. The DNA of the CDR3 is TGCGCCAGCAGCTTTGACACTCTTGGGGCCAACGTCCTGACTTTC. The whole variable domain, remainder taken from reference TRBV5-1 and TRBJ2-6, is KAGVTQTPRYLIKTRGQQVTLSCSPISGHRSVSWYQQTPGQGLQFLFEYFSETQRNKGNFPGRFSGRQFSNSRSEMNVSTLELGDSALYLCASSFDTLGANVLTFGAGSRLTVL.

This clonotype was recorded many times. V usage is TRBV14 and J usage is TRBJ1-1; D is ambiguous. Between the trimmed V and J ends, which lost 3 bases and 5 bases, there was a span of 7 bases. The V gene's germline CDR1 is SGHDN and CDR2 FVKESK. This CDR3 spans 12 amino acids. The CDR3: CASSQRETEAFF. CDR3 in DNA: TGTGCCAGCAGCCAGCGGGAGACTGAAGCTTTCTTT. Complete variable domain (other parts from reference TRBV14 and TRBJ1-1): EAGVTQFPSHSVIEKGQTVTLRCDPISGHDNLYWYRRVMGKEIKFLLHFVKESKQDESGMPNNRFLAERTGGTYSTLKVQPAELEDSGVYFCASSQRETEAFFGQGTRLTVV.

By sample share, this clonotype is medium-sized. CDR3 DNA: TGTGCCAGCAGCTTAATTAGCACTTCGGGAGGGCCAAGCACCGGGGAGCTGTTTTTT. Residues: CASSLISTSGGPSTGELFF. The rearrangement joins TRBV7-9 to TRBJ2-2; 8 bases are a match to TRBD2. V was clipped by 2 bases and J by 4 bases; unmatched bases: 15. Germline V gene data show CDR1 as SEHNR and CDR2 as FQNEAQ (reference sequence). This CDR3 is 19 amino acids long.

This clonotype was observed many times. The chain employs TRBV20-1 and TRBJ1-6, with no clear D. Trimming removed 0 bases at V and 0 bases at J, with 24 bases between. The CDR3 is 21 residues long. The germline gives CDR1 DFQATT, CDR2 SNEGSKA (reference sequence). The CDR3 DNA sequence: TGCAGTGCTAGAGATCCGGCAAATAAGGGCCTCCTAAGCTCCTATAATTCACCCCTCCACTTT. The encoded protein is CSARDPANKGLLSSYNSPLHF.

This clonotype was counted at least ten times. The gene calls are TRBV4-2 and TRBJ2-7, with 9 bases identical to TRBD2. Germline assignment: CDR1 LGHNA and CDR2 YNFKEQ. V shed 1 base and J 5 bases; nucleotides not matched to a gene: 12. This CDR3 comprises 17 residues. CDR3 region: CASSQVGGPSGTHEQYF. CDR3 nucleotides: TGTGCCAGCAGCCAAGTCGGGGGGCCTAGCGGGACCCACGAGCAGTACTTC.

This clonotype rates as medium-sized. The gene calls are TRBV12-5 and TRBJ2-6; no definite D call. Germline values: CDR1 LGHNT, CDR2 FRNRAP. Trimming removed 4 bases from V and 1 base from J, with 2 bases in between. The CDR3 consists of 13 residues. In DNA, the CDR3 is TGTGCTAGTGGTTCTTCTGGGGCCAACGTCCTGACTTTC. It is translated as CASGSSGANVLTF.

This clonotype was observed many times. The gene calls are TRBV28 and TRBJ1-5; 8 nucleotides align to TRBD1. Germline V gene sequence: CDR1 MDHEN, CDR2 SYDVKM. After removal of 5 bases from V and 9 bases from J, the junction contained 9 bases not matched to a gene. This CDR3 has 14 residues. The CDR3 sequence is CASSESGGRWPQHF. The CDR3 DNA is TGTGCCAGCAGTGAATCAGGGGGCCGATGGCCCCAGCATTTT.

In its sample, this clonotype is medium-sized. V is TRBV29-1 and J is TRBJ2-7; 10 bases map to TRBD1. V shed 4 bases, J shed 5 bases, and the junction held 2 bases outside the gene matches. Germline V CDR1 and CDR2: SQVTM, ANQGSEA. The CDR3 length is 12 residues. CDR3 in DNA: TGCAGCGTTGGGGACAGGGGACACGAGCAGTACTTC. Protein product: CSVGDRGHEQYF.

This clonotype was detected many times. The rearrangement joins TRBV10-3 to TRBJ1-2; 9 bases are shared with TRBD1. The V segment lost 6 bases and the J segment 5 bases; nucleotides outside the gene matches: 10. Germline CDR1 ENHRY, CDR2 SYGVKD. CDR3 length: 15 residues. This CDR3 is CAISAPGQGTYGYTF. CDR3 nucleotide sequence: TGTGCCATCAGCGCCCCGGGACAGGGAACATATGGCTACACCTTC.

This clonotype was seen a few times. The conserved phenylalanine or tryptophan normally closing the CDR3 is absent here, so this likely arose from a read error. The gene calls are TRBV12-3 or TRBV12-4 and TRBJ2-5; 7 nucleotides align to TRBD1. This CDR3 is 13 amino acids long. The ends lost 7 bases at V and 1 base at J; junction bases unmatched: 3. The CDR3 here is CASNRDSQETQYS. The CDR3 DNA reads as TGTGCCAGCAATCGGGACAGCCAAGAGACCCAGTACTCC.

This clonotype is medium-sized (0.01 to 0.1%) within its sample. The chain employs TRBV2 and TRBJ2-3; tentatively, D is TRBD1 (6 bases). There are 13 residues in the CDR3. Germline V lookup: CDR1 SNHLY, CDR2 FYNNEI. Trimming took off 6 bases at V and 2 bases at J, with 9 bases between the two ends. CDR3 sequence: CASSTGTTDTQYF. The DNA of the CDR3 is TGTGCCAGCAGCACAGGGACCACAGATACGCAGTATTTT.

This clonotype was counted many times. The rearrangement uses TRBV9 and TRBJ2-2; 12 nucleotides match TRBD2. Trimming removed 3 bases from V and 6 bases from J; junction bases left unmatched: 12. This CDR3 is 18 amino acids long. In germline, CDR1 is SGDLS, CDR2 YYNGEE. The CDR3 here is CASSALAGTSGRAGELFF. In DNA form, the CDR3 reads TGTGCCAGCAGCGCCCTGGCCGGGACTAGCGGGCGGGCCGGGGAGCTGTTTTTT.

In its sample, this clonotype was seen many times. The chain has TRBV10-3 and TRBJ2-2, with D possibly being TRBD2 (5 bases). Germline CDR1 is ENHRY and CDR2 is SYGVKD. The CDR3 consists of 14 residues. V dropped 3 bases and J dropped 7 bases, with 12 bases sitting between them. The DNA for the CDR3 is TGTGCCATCAGTGAACGAGGGAGTGGCGGGGAGCTGTTTTTT. Translation gives CAISERGSGGELFF.

This clonotype was detected many times. The chain carries TRBV20-1 and TRBJ2-1, with 7 bases aligning to TRBD2. CDR3 length equals 13 residues. The germline V gene encodes CDR1 DFQATT and CDR2 SNEGSKA (reference sequence). The V and J ends lost 2 bases and 7 bases, in that order; junction bases with no gene match: 5. The CDR3 coding sequence is TGCAGTGCTAGAATTAGCGGGTCTAATGAGCAGTTCTTC. It translates to CSARISGSNEQFF.

This clonotype was picked up many times. J is TRBJ1-1 and V is TRBV9; D is undetermined. This CDR3 spans 13 amino acids. CDR1 SGDLS and CDR2 YYNGEE come from the germline V gene. V was trimmed by 0 bases and J by 1 base, leaving 4 bases between them. The CDR3 is CASSVAANTEAFF. In DNA form, the CDR3 reads TGTGCCAGCAGCGTAGCTGCGAACACTGAAGCTTTCTTT.

This clonotype is termed medium-sized. This CDR3 is CAASEPGANVLTF. DNA of the CDR3: TGTGCCGCCTCAGAACCTGGGGCCAACGTCCTGACTTTC. The J gene is TRBJ2-6, the V gene TRBV10-3; D not certain. CDR1 and CDR2 (germline): ENHRY, SYGVKD. Trimming removed 11 bases from V and 2 bases from J, with 10 bases in between. This CDR3 region has 13 residues.

This clonotype showed up many times. The chain couples TRBV28 to TRBJ1-3, with 7 nucleotides matching TRBD1. V lost 1 base, J lost 4 bases, and 7 bases stayed unmatched. Germline lookup yields CDR1 MDHEN and CDR2 SYDVKM. This CDR3 comprises 16 residues. This CDR3 reads CASSLLQGLVGNTIYF. The CDR3 nucleotides are TGTGCCAGCAGTTTATTACAGGGGCTGGTAGGAAACACCATATATTTT.

This clonotype showed up many times. The rearrangement uses TRBV5-6 and TRBJ2-7, with 10 positions matching TRBD2. Losses at the gene ends were 4 bases for V and 1 base for J; bases not matched to a gene: 8. CDR1 SGHDT and CDR2 YYEEEE come from the germline V gene. The CDR3 has 16 residues. CDR3 loop: CASSPALAGYSYEQYF. The DNA for the CDR3 is TGTGCCAGCAGCCCCGCACTAGCGGGATATTCCTACGAGCAGTACTTC.

The chain uses TRBV7-9 and TRBJ2-7; D ambiguous. V was shortened by 5 bases and J by 0 bases, with 11 bases between the two germline ends. The CDR3 is 14 amino acids. Germline V CDR1 and CDR2: SEHNR, FQNEAQ (reference sequence). CDR3 in amino acids: CASSPQASSYEQYF. CDR3 sequence (DNA): TGTGCCAGCAGCCCCCAGGCCTCCTCCTACGAGCAGTACTTC.

This clonotype was observed at least ten times. The chain employs TRBV6-2 or TRBV6-3 and TRBJ2-7; the D gene is possibly TRBD2 (5 bases). This CDR3 region has 14 residues. V dropped 2 bases and J dropped 7 bases, with 15 bases sitting between them. CDR1 and CDR2 (germline): MNHEY, SVGEGT. The CDR3 sequence is CASSYALAIGEQYF. In DNA, the CDR3 is TGTGCCAGCAGTTACGCGCTAGCTATCGGGGAGCAGTACTTC.

Points on this clonotype: A much bigger clone sits one base away, suggesting this may be a read error. This chain joins TRBV15 and TRBJ1-4; D gene ambiguous. CDR1 LNHNV and CDR2 YYDKDF come from the germline V gene (reference sequence). The CDR3 contains 13 residues. For the CDR3, the DNA is TGTGCCTCCAGCAGAGGTTACACTGAAAAACTGTTTTTT. As protein: CASSRGYTEKLFF.